The 15 T cell receptor beta chains below were found in one sample sequenced in a study of cytomegalovirus exposure and HLA in healthy donors. Both 60 Vbeta primers and 13 Jbeta primers went into the PCR. Sequencing was performed with immunoSEQ multiplex PCR; in TCRdb, only in-frame clones are kept and a portion is missing. The sample consists of around 130,000 clones, over 70% of them appearing once. Material: PBMCs. The receptors derive from a woman aged 60-75 years in good health and CMV-seropositive.

The chain employs TRBV19 and TRBJ2-6, with 9 bases aligning to TRBD2. After removal of 4 bases from V and 1 base from J, the junction contained 11 bases not matched to a gene. The CDR3 runs 19 residues. In germline, CDR1 is LNHDA, CDR2 SQIVND (reference sequence). CDR3 sequence reads: CASSKGLRGGWSGANVLTF. CDR3 DNA: TGTGCCAGTAGTAAGGGTTTGCGGGGGGGCTGGTCTGGGGCCAACGTCCTGACTTTC.

The gene calls are TRBV11-1 and TRBJ2-1; D possibly corresponds to TRBD2 (6 bases). Trimming pared 8 bases from V and 8 bases from J, leaving 13 bases between. The CDR3 totals 12 residues. CDR1 SGHAT and CDR2 FQDESV come from the germline V gene (reference sequence). CDR3 protein: CASGVGGDEQFF. CDR3 nucleotide sequence: TGTGCCAGCGGGGTTGGAGGGGATGAGCAGTTCTTC.

The chain carries TRBV6-6 and TRBJ1-4; 10 positions agree with TRBD1. This CDR3 spans 16 amino acids. Trimming at V came to 2 bases and at J to 8 bases, leaving 8 bases not matched to a gene. The V gene's germline CDR1 is MNHNY and CDR2 SVGAGI (reference sequence). The CDR3 is CASSYRQGQGPEKLFF. The CDR3 DNA is TGTGCCAGCAGTTACAGACAGGGACAGGGGCCCGAAAAACTGTTTTTT.

The chain is built from TRBV5-4 and TRBJ2-5; TRBD1 aligns across 10 bases. This CDR3 has 16 amino acids. J was trimmed by 3 bases and V by 0 bases; bases with no gene match: 5. Germline V gene data show CDR1 as SGHNT and CDR2 as YYREEE (reference sequence). CDR3 nucleotide sequence: TGTGCCAGCAGCTTGGGGCCAGGACAGGGGGAAGAGACCCAGTACTTC. This encodes CASSLGPGQGEETQYF. The entire variable domain, with the rest obtained from reference TRBV5-4 and TRBJ2-5, is as follows: ETGVTQSPTHLIKTRGQQVTLRCSSQSGHNTVSWYQQALGQGPQFIFQYYREEENGRGNFPPRFSGLQFPNYSSELNVNALELDDSALYLCASSLGPGQGEETQYFGPGTRLLVL.

This rearrangement joins TRBV18 to TRBJ1-4, with 11 bases lining up with TRBD1. This CDR3 is built from 14 residues. Germline V gene sequence: CDR1 KGHSH, CDR2 LQKENI. J gave up 8 bases and V 6 bases, and 5 bases lay outside the gene matches. CDR3 bases: TGTGCCAGCTCGGCGGGACAGGGGGTGGAAAAACTGTTTTTT. Translated: CASSAGQGVEKLFF.

Only a few counts were recorded for this clone. The chain employs TRBV5-5 and TRBJ1-6, with 10 bases aligning to TRBD1. The CDR3 consists of 14 residues. CDR1 and CDR2 from the germline V gene are SGHKS and YYEKEE (reference sequence). With 3 bases clipped from V and 10 bases from J, the junction kept 4 bases outside the gene matches. The CDR3 loop is CASSSGTGVSPLHF. CDR3 nucleotides: TGTGCCAGCAGCTCCGGGACAGGGGTATCACCCCTCCACTTT.

This chain links TRBV9 with TRBJ2-5; TRBD2 might be the D (6 bases). Deletions cut 4 bases from V and 5 bases from J, with 15 bases between. Looked up from germline, CDR1 is SGDLS and CDR2 is YYNGEE. The CDR3 totals 14 residues. The chain's CDR3 is CASSSNTAGETQYF. The CDR3 DNA follows: TGTGCCAGCAGCTCGAATACCGCGGGGGAGACCCAGTACTTC.

This clone has only one observation. The chain has TRBV4-1 and TRBJ2-7, with 8 bases aligning to TRBD2. The ends lost 1 base at V and 0 bases at J; junction bases unmatched: 2. The CDR3 runs 15 residues. Germline V gene lookup returns CDR1 MGHRA and CDR2 YSYEKL. The CDR3 here is CASSQAGGSSYEQYF. The CDR3 coding sequence is TGCGCCAGCAGCCAAGCGGGGGGGAGCTCCTACGAGCAGTACTTC.

This chain joins TRBV4-1 and TRBJ2-5, with D possibly being TRBD1 (6 bases). The DNA end favors TRBJ2-7, so the J call may be wrong. CDR3 length: 14 residues. CDR1 is MGHRA and CDR2 is YSYEKL in the germline V gene. CDR3 DNA: TGCGCCAGCAGCCAAGTAGGGACACCGGGCGAGCAGTACTTC. Protein sequence: CASSQVGTPGEQYF.

The chain has TRBV19 and TRBJ1-4; 8 positions match TRBD1. The CDR3 covers 15 residues. The V gene end was trimmed by 6 bases and the J gene end by 3 bases; junction bases not matched to a gene: 6. Per germline, CDR1 LNHDA and CDR2 SQIVND (reference sequence). DNA of the CDR3: TGTGCCAGTAGGGAACTGACAGGGGCTAATGAAAAACTGTTTTTT. Residues: CASRELTGANEKLFF. Supplemented by reference TRBV19 and TRBJ1-4, the full variable domain reads DGGITQSPKYLFRKEGQNVTLSCEQNLNHDAMYWYRQDPGQGLRLIYYSQIVNDFQKGDIAEGYSVSREKKESFPLTVTSAQKNPTAFYLCASRELTGANEKLFFGSGTQLSVL.

The chain uses TRBV11-2 and TRBJ2-5; D ambiguous. Per germline, CDR1 SGHAT and CDR2 FQNNGV. CDR3 length: 13 residues. V gave up 4 bases and J gave up 4 bases, with 10 bases separating them. CDR3 DNA sequence: TGTGCCAGCAGCTCCACGACGGGAGAGACCCAGTACTTC. Encoded protein: CASSSTTGETQYF. Filled out from reference TRBV11-2 and TRBJ2-5, the complete variable domain reads EAGVAQSPRYKIIEKRQSVAFWCNPISGHATLYWYQQILGQGPKLLIQFQNNGVVDDSQLPKDRFSAERLKGVDSTLKIQPAKLEDSAVYLCASSSTTGETQYFGPGTRLLVL.

V gene TRBV5-1 combines with J gene TRBJ1-1; 7 nucleotides match TRBD1. From germline, CDR1 is SGHRS and CDR2 YFSETQ. The V and J ends lost 4 bases and 7 bases, in that order; junction bases with no gene match: 10. The CDR3 has 14 amino acids. CDR3 sequence (DNA): TGCGCCAGCAGCCTCCAGGGACAGCAGGGTGAAGCTTTCTTT. It yields the protein CASSLQGQQGEAFF.

The rearrangement links TRBV11-3 to TRBJ2-1; perhaps TRBD2 as D (5 bases). The germline CDR1 and CDR2 sequences are SGHNT and YENEEA. V was pared by 3 bases and J by 9 bases, with 12 bases between. This CDR3 contains 13 residues. CDR3 bases: TGTGCCAGCAGCTTTCTGGTTCGGGGTGAGCAGTTCTTC. Translating it yields CASSFLVRGEQFF.

This chain uses TRBV7-3 with TRBJ2-1; possibly TRBD1 for D (6 bases). V was shortened by 4 bases and J by 0 bases, with 13 bases between the two germline ends. CDR1 is SGHTA and CDR2 is FQGTGA in the germline V gene. This CDR3 comprises 16 residues. CDR3 loop: CASSSQGMASYNEQFF. CDR3 nucleotide sequence: TGTGCCAGCAGCTCACAGGGTATGGCCTCCTACAATGAGCAGTTCTTC.

The V call is TRBV9, the J call TRBJ2-3; D remains unclear. This CDR3 spans 16 amino acids. Germline CDR1 SGDLS, CDR2 YYNGEE. Trimming took off 0 bases at V and 3 bases at J, with 14 bases between the two ends. Written as DNA, the CDR3 is TGTGCCAGCAGCGTAGGCATATCCTTACTGACAGATACGCAGTATTTT. It codes for CASSVGISLLTDTQYF.